The clone carrying this T cell receptor (beta chain) came up a few times. What it recognizes is unknown. These data belong to a study of beta chain features in type 1 diabetes. Points from the study as a whole: There was a moderate but significant shortening of TCRB CDR3s in all four CD4+ subsets of Type 1 diabetes patients. A greater similarity of naive, central memory and Treg TCRB repertoires was seen among patients than among healthy donors.

All of the isolated RNA was reverse transcribed, so expressed TCRB transcripts were sequenced. Data came from immunoSEQ multiplex PCR; TCRdb stores just in-frame clones and leaves some out. The data contain about 320,000 clones, approximately 14% of them singletons. Blood was collected once per donor into heparin, averaging roughly 0.12 L. Sequencing input: central memory CD4+ T cells from blood. This receptor was identified in a man under 40 in good health.

CDR3 coding DNA: TGCGCCAGCAGCAGACGGACTAGCGTCGCCTACAATGAGCAGTTCTTC. This encodes CASSRRTSVAYNEQFF. The rearrangement joins TRBV5-1 to TRBJ2-1, with TRBD2 identical over 9 bases. Trimming at V came to 4 bases and at J to 2 bases, leaving 7 bases not matched to a gene. Germline V gene data show CDR1 as SGHRS and CDR2 as YFSETQ. The CDR3 extends over 16 amino acids.